The 2 T cell receptor beta chains below come from one sample, sequenced in a study of human T cells and chemical hapten exposure. TCRdb recomputed calls from the RACE reads with MiXCR, one row per CDR3 protein. The sample records 65,000 to 90,000 distinct CDR3 sequences, approximately 6.6% being singletons. Documented time point: patch test 2, 6 weeks after DPC sensitization. As for treatment: therapeutic diphenylcyclopropenone sensitization with weekly scalp DPC. Sequenced material: whole blood, taken in connection with sensitization to the hapten diphenylcyclopropenone (DPC). The receptors derive from a woman aged 25 to 39 with alopecia areata. Some clones in this sample may be carry-over from other donors' samples.

V gene TRBV10-3 combines with J gene TRBJ2-3; no clear D gene. Germline-derived CDR1 and CDR2 are ENHRY and SYGVKD. The CDR3 totals 13 residues. The V gene lost 3 bases and the J gene lost 7 bases, with 11 bases spanning the gap. CDR3 loop: CAISDPERYTQYF. Written as DNA, the CDR3 is TGTGCCATCAGTGACCCTGAACGTTATACGCAGTATTTT.

As for this clonotype: This could be a read error, since a much larger clone is one nucleotide away. The rearrangement uses TRBV12-3 or TRBV12-4 and TRBJ2-1; 9 positions match TRBD1. The CDR3 length is 16 residues. With 5 bases clipped from V and 3 bases from J, the junction kept 8 bases outside the gene matches. The CDR3 region is CASSPIDRGIYNEQFF. The CDR3 bases are TGTGCCAGCAGTCCGATCGACAGGGGGATCTACAATGAGCAGTTCTTC.